The table lists the clone carrying this T cell receptor beta chain with a count of one. Its antigen is currently unknown. It was with a sample-barcoded 5' primer and a J-beta primer mix that a second PCR of roughly 6 to 11 cycles was run. TCRdb fed the 5' RACE reads into MiXCR, producing one record per CDR3 protein. The sample records hundreds of thousands of distinct CDR3 sequences, 20% to 25% being singletons. Trimming removed 3 bases from V and 2 bases from J; junction bases left unmatched: 7. The CDR3 length is 17 residues. Germline V gene sequence: CDR1 SGHRS, CDR2 YFSETQ. The sample originates from a study of blood T cells in healthy people across ages. Regarding the study as a whole: The authors considered diversity estimates from one million T cells to be underestimates. In these data, TCR beta diversity tracked strongly with naive T cell percentage. Per million T cells, TCR beta diversity dropped about linearly as age rose.

Each sample yielded at least 6 micrograms of PBMC total RNA. The clonotype was recovered from a man between 65 and 80 years old in good health. The chain has TRBV5-1 and TRBJ2-5, with 13 positions matching TRBD2. Sequenced sample: blood. CDR3 nucleotides: TGCGCCAGCAGCTCCGCAGCACTAGCGGGAGGGCAAGAGACCCAGTACTTC. Protein sequence: CASSSAALAGGQETQYF.